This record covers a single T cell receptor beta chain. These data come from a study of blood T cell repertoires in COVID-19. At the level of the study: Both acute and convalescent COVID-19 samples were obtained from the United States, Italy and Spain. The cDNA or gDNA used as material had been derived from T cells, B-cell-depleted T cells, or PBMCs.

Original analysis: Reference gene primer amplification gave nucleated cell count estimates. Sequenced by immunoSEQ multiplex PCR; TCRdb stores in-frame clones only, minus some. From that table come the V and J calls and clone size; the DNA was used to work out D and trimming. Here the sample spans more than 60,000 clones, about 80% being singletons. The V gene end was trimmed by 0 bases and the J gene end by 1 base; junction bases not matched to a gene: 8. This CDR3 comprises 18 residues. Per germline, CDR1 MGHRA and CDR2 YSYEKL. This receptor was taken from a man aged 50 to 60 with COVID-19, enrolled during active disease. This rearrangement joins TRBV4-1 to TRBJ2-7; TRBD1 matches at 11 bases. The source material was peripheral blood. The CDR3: CASSQETDRGLSSYEQYF. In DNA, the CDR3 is TGCGCCAGCAGCCAAGAAACGGACAGGGGGCTTTCATCCTACGAGCAGTACTTC.